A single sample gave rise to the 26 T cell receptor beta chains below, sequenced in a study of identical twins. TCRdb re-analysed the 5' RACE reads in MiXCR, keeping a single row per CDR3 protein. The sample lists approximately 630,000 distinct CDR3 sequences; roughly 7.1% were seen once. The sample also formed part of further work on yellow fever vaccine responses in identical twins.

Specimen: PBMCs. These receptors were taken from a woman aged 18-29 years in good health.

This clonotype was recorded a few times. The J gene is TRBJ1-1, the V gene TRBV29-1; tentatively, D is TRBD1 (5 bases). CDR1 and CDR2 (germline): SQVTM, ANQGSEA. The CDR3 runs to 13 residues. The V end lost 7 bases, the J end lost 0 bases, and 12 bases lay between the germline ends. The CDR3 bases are TGCAGCGCTGCTAAAGGGGTGAACACTGAAGCTTTCTTT. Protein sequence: CSAAKGVNTEAFF. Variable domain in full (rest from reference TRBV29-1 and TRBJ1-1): SAVISQKPSRDICQRGTSLTIQCQVDSQVTMMFWYRQQPGQSLTLIATANQGSEATYESGFVIDKFPISRPNLTFSTLTVSNMSPEDSSIYLCSAAKGVNTEAFFGQGTRLTVV.

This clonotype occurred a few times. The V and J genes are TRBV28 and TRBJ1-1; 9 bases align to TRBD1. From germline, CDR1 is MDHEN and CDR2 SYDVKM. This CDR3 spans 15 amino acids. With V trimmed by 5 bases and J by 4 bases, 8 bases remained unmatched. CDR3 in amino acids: CASSRGTGRSTEAFF. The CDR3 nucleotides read TGTGCCAGCAGTAGGGGGACAGGGAGGTCCACTGAAGCTTTCTTT.

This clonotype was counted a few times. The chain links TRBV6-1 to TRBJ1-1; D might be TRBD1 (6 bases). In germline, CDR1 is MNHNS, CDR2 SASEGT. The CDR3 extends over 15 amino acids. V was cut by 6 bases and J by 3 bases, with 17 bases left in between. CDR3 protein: CASSHAGAGDTEAFF. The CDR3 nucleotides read TGTGCCAGCAGCCACGCCGGGGCAGGGGACACTGAAGCTTTCTTT.

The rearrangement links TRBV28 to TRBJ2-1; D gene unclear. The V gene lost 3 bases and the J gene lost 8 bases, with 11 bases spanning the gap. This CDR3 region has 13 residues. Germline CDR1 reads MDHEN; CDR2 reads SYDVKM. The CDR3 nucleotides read TGTGCCAGCAGTTTCTACAGACGGGATGAGCAGTTCTTC. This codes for CASSFYRRDEQFF.

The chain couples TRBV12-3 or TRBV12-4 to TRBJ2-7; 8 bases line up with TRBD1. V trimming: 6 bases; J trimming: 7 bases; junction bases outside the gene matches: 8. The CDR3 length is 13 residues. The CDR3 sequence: CASRRGQGMEQYF. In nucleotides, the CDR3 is TGTGCCAGCAGACGAGGACAGGGCATGGAGCAGTACTTC.

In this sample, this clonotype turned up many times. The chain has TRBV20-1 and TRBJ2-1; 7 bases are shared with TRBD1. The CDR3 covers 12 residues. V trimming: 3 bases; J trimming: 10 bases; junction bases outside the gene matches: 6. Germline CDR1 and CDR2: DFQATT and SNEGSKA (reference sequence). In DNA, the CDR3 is TGCAGTGCTAGTGACAGGGTAGGGGAGCAGTTCTTC. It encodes CSASDRVGEQFF.

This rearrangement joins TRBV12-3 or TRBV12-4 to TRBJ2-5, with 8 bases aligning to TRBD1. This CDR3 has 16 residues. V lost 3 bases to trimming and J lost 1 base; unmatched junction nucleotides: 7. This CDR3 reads CASSFNRGNLQETQYF. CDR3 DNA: TGTGCCAGCAGTTTTAACAGGGGGAACCTCCAAGAGACCCAGTACTTC.

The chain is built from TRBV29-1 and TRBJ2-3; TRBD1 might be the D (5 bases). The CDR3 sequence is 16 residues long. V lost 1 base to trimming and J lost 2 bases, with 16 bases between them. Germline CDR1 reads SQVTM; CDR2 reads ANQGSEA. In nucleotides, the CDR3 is TGCAGCGTTGAAGCTCTTGCTATGACAGTCACAGATACGCAGTATTTT. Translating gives CSVEALAMTVTDTQYF.

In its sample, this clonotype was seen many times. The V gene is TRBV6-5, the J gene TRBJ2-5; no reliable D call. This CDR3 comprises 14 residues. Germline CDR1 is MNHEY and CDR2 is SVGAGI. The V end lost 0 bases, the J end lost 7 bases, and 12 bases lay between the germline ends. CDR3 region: CASSYSKFYGTQYF. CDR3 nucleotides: TGTGCCAGCAGTTACTCAAAATTTTATGGGACCCAGTACTTC.

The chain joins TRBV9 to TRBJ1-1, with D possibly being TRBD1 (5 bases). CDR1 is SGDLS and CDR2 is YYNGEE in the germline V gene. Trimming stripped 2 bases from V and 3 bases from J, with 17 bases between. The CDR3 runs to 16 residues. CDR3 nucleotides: TGTGCCAGCAGCGTGGGGGACGGATGGCGGGACACTGAAGCTTTCTTT. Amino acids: CASSVGDGWRDTEAFF.

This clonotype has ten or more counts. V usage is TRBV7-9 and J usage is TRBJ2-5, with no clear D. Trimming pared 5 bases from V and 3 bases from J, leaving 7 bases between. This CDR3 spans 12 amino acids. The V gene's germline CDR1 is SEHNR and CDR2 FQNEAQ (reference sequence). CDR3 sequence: CASSRSEETQYF. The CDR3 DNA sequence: TGTGCCAGCAGCCGATCGGAAGAGACCCAGTACTTC.

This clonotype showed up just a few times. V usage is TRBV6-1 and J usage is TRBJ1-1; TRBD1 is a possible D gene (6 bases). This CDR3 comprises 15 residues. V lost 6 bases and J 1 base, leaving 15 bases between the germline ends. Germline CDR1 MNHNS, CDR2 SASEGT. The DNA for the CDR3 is TGTGCCAGCAGCCGATGGAGGGGGAAGAACACTGAAGCTTTCTTT. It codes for CASSRWRGKNTEAFF.

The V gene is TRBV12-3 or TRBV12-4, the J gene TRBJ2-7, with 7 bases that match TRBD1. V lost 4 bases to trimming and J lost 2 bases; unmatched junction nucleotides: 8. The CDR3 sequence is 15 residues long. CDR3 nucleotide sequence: TGTGCCAGCAGTTCCAAAACGACAGGGCCCTACGAGCAGTACTTC. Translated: CASSSKTTGPYEQYF.

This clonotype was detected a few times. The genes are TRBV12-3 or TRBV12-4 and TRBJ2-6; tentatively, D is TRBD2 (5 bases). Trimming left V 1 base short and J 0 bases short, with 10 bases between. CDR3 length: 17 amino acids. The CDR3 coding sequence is TGTGCCAGCAGTTTAGTCCCTGGGAGCTCTGGGGCCAACGTCCTGACTTTC. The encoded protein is CASSLVPGSSGANVLTF.

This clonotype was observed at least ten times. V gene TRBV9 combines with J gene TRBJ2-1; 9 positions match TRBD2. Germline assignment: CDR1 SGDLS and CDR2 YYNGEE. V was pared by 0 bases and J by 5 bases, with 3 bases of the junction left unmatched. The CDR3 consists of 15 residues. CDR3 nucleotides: TGTGCCAGCAGCGTAGTAGCGGGGGTCCACAATGAGCAGTTCTTC. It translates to CASSVVAGVHNEQFF. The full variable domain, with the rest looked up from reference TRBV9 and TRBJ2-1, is DSGVTQTPKHLITATGQRVTLRCSPRSGDLSVYWYQQSLDQGLQFLIQYYNGEERAKGNILERFSAQQFPDLHSELNLSSLELGDSALYFCASSVVAGVHNEQFFGPGTRLTVL.

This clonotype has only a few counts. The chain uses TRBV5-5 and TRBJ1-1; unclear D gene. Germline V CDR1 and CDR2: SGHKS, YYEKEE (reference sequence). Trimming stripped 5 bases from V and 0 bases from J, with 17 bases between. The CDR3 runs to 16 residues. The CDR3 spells CASRPREGGMNTEAFF. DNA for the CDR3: TGTGCCAGCAGACCCCGCGAAGGCGGAATGAACACTGAAGCTTTCTTT. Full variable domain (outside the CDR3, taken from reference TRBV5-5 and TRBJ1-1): DAGVTQSPTHLIKTRGQQVTLRCSPISGHKSVSWYQQVLGQGPQFIFQYYEKEERGRGNFPDRFSARQFPNYSSELNVNALLLGDSALYLCASRPREGGMNTEAFFGQGTRLTVV.

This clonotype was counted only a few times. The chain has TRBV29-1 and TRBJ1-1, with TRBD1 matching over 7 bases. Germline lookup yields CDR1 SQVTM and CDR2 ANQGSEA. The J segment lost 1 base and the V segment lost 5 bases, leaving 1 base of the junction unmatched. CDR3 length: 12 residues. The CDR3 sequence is CSVTGENTEAFF. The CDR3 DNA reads TGCAGCGTTACAGGGGAGAACACTGAAGCTTTCTTT.

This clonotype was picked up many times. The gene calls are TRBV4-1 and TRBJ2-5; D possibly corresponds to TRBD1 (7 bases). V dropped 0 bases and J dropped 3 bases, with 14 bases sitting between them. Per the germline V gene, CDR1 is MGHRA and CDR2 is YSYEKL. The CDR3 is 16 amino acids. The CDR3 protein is CASSQDGGGVEETQYF. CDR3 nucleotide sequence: TGCGCCAGCAGCCAAGATGGAGGGGGCGTGGAAGAGACCCAGTACTTC.

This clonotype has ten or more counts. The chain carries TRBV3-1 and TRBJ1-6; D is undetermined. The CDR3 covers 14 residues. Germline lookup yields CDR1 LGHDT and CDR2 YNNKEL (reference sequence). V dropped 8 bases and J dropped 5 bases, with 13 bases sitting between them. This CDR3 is CASDGGGHNSPLHF. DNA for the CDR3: TGTGCCAGCGACGGCGGTGGGCATAATTCACCCCTCCACTTT.

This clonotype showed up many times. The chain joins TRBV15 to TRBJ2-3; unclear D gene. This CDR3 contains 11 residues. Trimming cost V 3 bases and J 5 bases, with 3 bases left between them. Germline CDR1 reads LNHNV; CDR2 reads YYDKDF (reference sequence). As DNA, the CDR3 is TGTGCCACCAGCAGGAGAGATACGCAGTATTTT. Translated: CATSRRDTQYF. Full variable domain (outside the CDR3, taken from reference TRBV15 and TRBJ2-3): DAMVIQNPRYQVTQFGKPVTLSCSQTLNHNVMYWYQQKSSQAPKLLFHYYDKDFNNEADTPDNFQSRRPNTSFCFLDIRSPGLGDTAMYLCATSRRDTQYFGPGTRLTVL.

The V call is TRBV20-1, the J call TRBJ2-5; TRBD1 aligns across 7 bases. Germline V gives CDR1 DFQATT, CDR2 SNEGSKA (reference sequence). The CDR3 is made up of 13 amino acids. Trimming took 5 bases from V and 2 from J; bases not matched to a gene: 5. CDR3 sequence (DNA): TGCAGTGCTGGGAAACAGGGGCAAGAGACCCAGTACTTC. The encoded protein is CSAGKQGQETQYF.

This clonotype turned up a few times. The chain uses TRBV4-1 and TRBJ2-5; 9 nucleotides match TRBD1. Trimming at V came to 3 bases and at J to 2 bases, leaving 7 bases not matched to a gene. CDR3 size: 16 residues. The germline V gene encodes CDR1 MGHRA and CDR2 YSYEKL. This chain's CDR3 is CASSQNRGPLQETQYF. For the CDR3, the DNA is TGCGCCAGCAGCCAGAACAGGGGGCCGTTACAAGAGACCCAGTACTTC.

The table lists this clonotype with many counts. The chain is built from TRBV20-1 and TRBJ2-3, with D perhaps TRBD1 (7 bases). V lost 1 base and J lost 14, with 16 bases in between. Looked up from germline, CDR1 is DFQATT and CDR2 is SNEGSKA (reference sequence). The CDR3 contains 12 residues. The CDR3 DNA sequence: TGCAGTGCTAGAGCGCAGGGGGGAGGATGGTATTTT. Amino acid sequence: CSARAQGGGWYF.

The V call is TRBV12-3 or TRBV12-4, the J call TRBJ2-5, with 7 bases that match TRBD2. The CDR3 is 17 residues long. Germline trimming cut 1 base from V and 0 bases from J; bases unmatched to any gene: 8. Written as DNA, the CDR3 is TGTGCCAGCAGTTTAGGACCCCAGCGGGGAAACCAAGAGACCCAGTACTTC. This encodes CASSLGPQRGNQETQYF.

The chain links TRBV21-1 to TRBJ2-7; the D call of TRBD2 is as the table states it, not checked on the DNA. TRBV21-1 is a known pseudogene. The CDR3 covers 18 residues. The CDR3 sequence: CASSPNRGREKTGYEQYF. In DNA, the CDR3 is TGTGCCAGCAGCCCCAATCGGGGGAGGGAGAAAACAGGATACGAGCAGTACTTC.

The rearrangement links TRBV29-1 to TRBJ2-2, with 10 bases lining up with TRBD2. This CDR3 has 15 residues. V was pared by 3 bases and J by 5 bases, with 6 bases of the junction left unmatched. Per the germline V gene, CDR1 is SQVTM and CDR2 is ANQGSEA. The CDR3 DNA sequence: TGCAGCGTTGAGTTGGTAGCGGGAGGTACCGGGGAGCTGTTTTTT. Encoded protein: CSVELVAGGTGELFF.